This T cell receptor beta chain was obtained from a study of blood T cell repertoires in COVID-19. Profiled with immunoSEQ multiplex PCR; TCRdb holds only in-frame clones, not every one. The table lists roughly 30,000 clones, 65% to 70% of them singletons. Germline CDR1 is SGHDN and CDR2 is FVKESK. CDR3 length: 13 amino acids. V lost 1 base, J lost 10 bases, and 8 bases lay in between. Sequencing used peripheral blood. J is TRBJ1-6 and V is TRBV14; TRBD1 is a possible D gene (6 bases). The source of this sequence is a human donor in a cohort sampled during active COVID-19. The CDR3 loop reads CASSQVQGSPLHF. CDR3 nucleotide sequence: TGTGCCAGCAGCCAAGTTCAGGGGTCACCCCTCCACTTT.